Presented here are 22 T cell receptor beta chains from one specimen sequenced in a study of human T cells and chemical hapten exposure. TCRdb reanalysed the RACE reads using MiXCR and keeps one entry per CDR3 protein. Counted here are approximately 340,000 distinct CDR3 sequences, around 7% occurring once; the ten biggest clones make up more than 7%. Sample time point: patch test 1, 2 weeks after DPC sensitization. Treatment of the sample: therapeutic diphenylcyclopropenone sensitization with weekly scalp DPC. The sample in question was whole blood, obtained in connection with sensitization to the hapten diphenylcyclopropenone (DPC). The source of these receptors is a young woman with alopecia areata. Some clones in this sample may be carry-over from other donors' samples.

The sample holds many counts of this clonotype. The V gene is TRBV20-1, the J gene TRBJ2-3, with 9 bases lining up with TRBD2. Losses at the gene ends were 6 bases for V and 5 bases for J; bases not matched to a gene: 12. The CDR3 extends over 15 amino acids. CDR1 and CDR2 from the germline V gene are DFQATT and SNEGSKA (reference sequence). CDR3 amino acids: CSARGTSLEEDTQYF. CDR3 in DNA: TGCAGTGCACGCGGGACTAGCCTCGAAGAAGATACGCAGTATTTT.

This clonotype was picked up many times. This rearrangement joins TRBV29-1 to TRBJ2-3, with TRBD2 matching over 12 bases. The CDR3 is 12 amino acids. CDR1 and CDR2 from the germline V gene are SQVTM and ANQGSEA. J was trimmed by 5 bases and V by 6 bases; bases with no gene match: 0. The CDR3 coding sequence is TGCAGCGTGACTAGCGGGGGAGATACGCAGTATTTT. Residues: CSVTSGGDTQYF.

This clonotype was found many times. This sequence joins TRBV28 and TRBJ2-5; D could derive from TRBD1 or TRBD2 (5 bases each). V lost 1 base, J lost 4 bases, and 13 bases lay in between. This CDR3 comprises 15 residues. From germline, CDR1 is MDHEN and CDR2 SYDVKM. The CDR3 is CASSLSSQGRETQYF. The CDR3 nucleotides read TGTGCCAGCAGTTTATCATCCCAGGGACGAGAGACCCAGTACTTC.

This clonotype occurred many times. V is TRBV10-3 and J is TRBJ2-1; 7 nucleotides match TRBD1. The CDR3 contains 13 residues. The junction had 8 bases not matched to a gene; V was cut back by 10 bases and J by 5 bases. The germline gives CDR1 ENHRY, CDR2 SYGVKD. CDR3 region: CATRQGLDNEQFF. The CDR3 region has the DNA TGTGCCACCCGACAGGGTTTGGACAATGAGCAGTTCTTC.

The chain is built from TRBV9 and TRBJ2-3; 12 bases map to TRBD2. This CDR3 region has 14 residues. CDR1 and CDR2 from the germline V gene are SGDLS and YYNGEE. With V trimmed by 0 bases and J by 10 bases, 3 bases remained unmatched. This CDR3 is CASSVGTSGTPQYF. The CDR3, as DNA: TGTGCCAGCAGCGTAGGGACTAGCGGGACCCCGCAGTATTTT.

This clonotype was counted between two and nine times. The chain uses TRBV7-9 and TRBJ2-3; no firm D call. The CDR3 is 14 amino acids. Trimming stripped 5 bases from V and 3 bases from J, with 12 bases between. CDR1 is SEHNR, CDR2 FQNEAQ, per germline (reference sequence). The CDR3: CASSPPERTDTQYF. The CDR3, as DNA: TGTGCCAGCAGCCCACCCGAGCGAACAGATACGCAGTATTTT.

This clonotype was seen ten or more times. The rearrangement joins TRBV15 to TRBJ2-3; no clear D gene. The CDR3 length is 15 residues. Looked up from germline, CDR1 is LNHNV and CDR2 is YYDKDF (reference sequence). V was pared by 3 bases and J by 0 bases, with 10 bases between. As DNA, the CDR3 is TGTGCCACCAGCAGCCGTTCTACTAGCACAGATACGCAGTATTTT. This gives the protein CATSSRSTSTDTQYF.

This clonotype was observed a single time. Given a much more abundant clone one base away, this may be a read error. This chain uses TRBV7-9 with TRBJ1-2; perhaps TRBD1 as D (6 bases). Trimming took 0 bases from V and 0 from J, leaving 8 bases between them. The CDR3 covers 15 residues. CDR1 SEHNR and CDR2 FQNEAQ come from the germline V gene (reference sequence). Here the CDR3 DNA reads TGTGCCAGCAGCTTAGCGAACAGGGCTAACTATGGCTACACCTTC. It translates to CASSLANRANYGYTF.

This clonotype was detected only a few times. This chain links TRBV6-2 or TRBV6-3 with TRBJ1-1; maybe TRBD1 (6 bases). Trimming pared 6 bases from V and 1 base from J, leaving 18 bases between. The CDR3 covers 16 residues. Germline V lookup: CDR1 MNHEY, CDR2 SVGEGT. CDR3 DNA: TGTGCCAGCAGGGAACACCGAGGGGGGGAGAACACTGAAGCTTTCTTT. This encodes CASREHRGGENTEAFF.

The chain recombines TRBV6-2 or TRBV6-3 with TRBJ2-3; TRBD1 might be the D (6 bases). Germline CDR1 is MNHEY and CDR2 is SVGEGT. Trimming stripped 5 bases from V and 4 bases from J, with 16 bases between. This CDR3 has 15 amino acids. DNA for the CDR3: TGTGCCAGCAGTCCTGGACAGAGCCCTCCAGATACGCAGTATTTT. This codes for CASSPGQSPPDTQYF.

This clonotype was picked up a small number of times. This chain uses TRBV5-8 with TRBJ1-1, with D hard to call. The V end was cut by 0 bases, the J end by 5 bases, with 11 bases between. The CDR3 extends over 14 amino acids. Per germline, CDR1 SGHTS and CDR2 YDEGEE. The CDR3 DNA sequence: TGTGCCAGCAGCTTGGAACCTGGGCGGACTGAAGCTTTCTTT. It yields the protein CASSLEPGRTEAFF.

The chain links TRBV7-8 to TRBJ1-5; TRBD1 might be the D (6 bases). V was shortened by 5 bases and J by 3 bases, with 17 bases between the two germline ends. There are 16 residues in the CDR3. Per the germline V gene, CDR1 is SGHVS and CDR2 is FQNEAQ. In nucleotides, the CDR3 is TGTGCCAGCAGCAGGGGTCGGTGGGGGCCCAATCAGCCCCAGCATTTT. As protein: CASSRGRWGPNQPQHF.

This clonotype has a count of ten or more. The V gene is TRBV12-3 or TRBV12-4, the J gene TRBJ1-4; 7 bases line up with TRBD1. This CDR3 is built from 13 residues. The ends lost 7 bases at V and 12 bases at J; junction bases unmatched: 11. CDR3 sequence reads: CASTPRGDRELFF. The CDR3 DNA sequence: TGTGCCAGCACCCCACGGGGAGACAGGGAACTGTTTTTT.

In its sample, this clonotype was seen a few times. The chain couples TRBV5-1 to TRBJ1-5; the D is unclear. V was cut by 0 bases and J by 0 bases, with 10 bases left in between. This CDR3 has 16 amino acids. Per the germline V gene, CDR1 is SGHRS and CDR2 is YFSETQ. The CDR3 loop is CASSLEGIHSNQPQHF. Written as DNA, the CDR3 is TGCGCCAGCAGCTTGGAAGGGATACATAGCAATCAGCCCCAGCATTTT.

In regard to this clonotype: The CDR3 ends on some other residue instead of the conserved phenylalanine or tryptophan, so this is likely a read error. This chain connects TRBV4-1 to TRBJ2-5; 13 nucleotides align to TRBD2. Unmatched junction bases numbered 6, after V lost 6 bases and J lost 2 bases. The CDR3 runs to 16 residues. CDR1 MGHRA and CDR2 YSYEKL come from the germline V gene. The CDR3 region is CASSPGTSGVQETQYY. The CDR3, as DNA: TGCGCCAGCAGTCCGGGGACTAGCGGGGTACAAGAGACCCAGTACTAC.

Only a few counts were recorded for this clonotype. CDR3 amino acids: CSVQGADQPQHF. The CDR3 DNA sequence: TGCAGCGTTCAGGGGGCCGATCAGCCCCAGCATTTT. The chain carries TRBV29-1 and TRBJ1-5; 8 bases are a match to TRBD1. Trimming at V came to 5 bases and at J to 5 bases, leaving 2 bases not matched to a gene. Germline CDR1 SQVTM, CDR2 ANQGSEA. This CDR3 has 12 residues.

Concerning this clonotype: A much more abundant neighbour one base away suggests this may be a read error. The chain combines TRBV20-1 with TRBJ2-7, with D perhaps being TRBD1 or TRBD2 (5 bases each). Deletions cut 5 bases from V and 4 bases from J, with 21 bases between. CDR3 size: 15 residues. Germline CDR1 reads DFQATT; CDR2 reads SNEGSKA (reference sequence). This chain's CDR3 is CSAGGGGRLTYEQYF. CDR3 sequence (DNA): TGCAGTGCTGGGGGTGGGGGACGGCTAACTTACGAGCAGTACTTC.

On this clonotype: This may arise from a read error, as a much more abundant clone is one base away. The chain carries TRBV28 and TRBJ2-2; D perhaps matches TRBD1 (6 bases). The CDR3 sequence is 15 residues long. Germline CDR1 is MDHEN and CDR2 is SYDVKM. Here the CDR3 reads CACSLLQGNTGELFF. As DNA, the CDR3 is TGTGCCTGCAGTTTACTACAGGGGAACACCGGGGAGCTGTTTTTT.

The chain links TRBV6-2 or TRBV6-3 to TRBJ2-7; 10 positions agree with TRBD2. CDR3 length equals 16 residues. After removal of 0 bases from V and 4 bases from J, the junction contained 6 bases not matched to a gene. The germline CDR1 and CDR2 sequences are MNHEY and SVGEGT. DNA for the CDR3: TGTGCCAGCAGTTACTCCCTAGCGGGGGCCGGGTACGAGCAGTACTTC. Amino acids: CASSYSLAGAGYEQYF.

This clonotype was seen a handful of times. This chain connects TRBV6-5 to TRBJ1-4, with D perhaps TRBD1 (6 bases). CDR1 and CDR2 from the germline V gene are MNHEY and SVGAGI. Trimming stripped 2 bases from V and 7 bases from J, with 11 bases between. This CDR3 contains 14 residues. The CDR3 loop is CASSYGGGGEKLFF. The CDR3 nucleotides read TGTGCCAGCAGTTACGGGGGGGGCGGTGAAAAACTGTTTTTT.

There are many counts of this clonotype. The chain uses TRBV20-1 and TRBJ2-7, with TRBD1 matching 9 bases. Trimming cost V 2 bases and J 3 bases; bases outside gene matches: 2. Germline CDR1 DFQATT, CDR2 SNEGSKA (reference sequence). This CDR3 comprises 13 residues. CDR3 sequence: CSARLTGGYEQYF. Written as DNA, the CDR3 is TGCAGTGCTAGACTGACAGGGGGCTACGAGCAGTACTTC.

The chain links TRBV10-3 to TRBJ2-5; no clear D. CDR1 ENHRY and CDR2 SYGVKD come from the germline V gene. The V gene lost 10 bases and the J gene lost 1 base, with 7 bases spanning the gap. The CDR3 is made up of 11 amino acids. This chain's CDR3 is CATYSQETQYF. The CDR3 bases are TGTGCCACCTACTCCCAAGAGACCCAGTACTTC.